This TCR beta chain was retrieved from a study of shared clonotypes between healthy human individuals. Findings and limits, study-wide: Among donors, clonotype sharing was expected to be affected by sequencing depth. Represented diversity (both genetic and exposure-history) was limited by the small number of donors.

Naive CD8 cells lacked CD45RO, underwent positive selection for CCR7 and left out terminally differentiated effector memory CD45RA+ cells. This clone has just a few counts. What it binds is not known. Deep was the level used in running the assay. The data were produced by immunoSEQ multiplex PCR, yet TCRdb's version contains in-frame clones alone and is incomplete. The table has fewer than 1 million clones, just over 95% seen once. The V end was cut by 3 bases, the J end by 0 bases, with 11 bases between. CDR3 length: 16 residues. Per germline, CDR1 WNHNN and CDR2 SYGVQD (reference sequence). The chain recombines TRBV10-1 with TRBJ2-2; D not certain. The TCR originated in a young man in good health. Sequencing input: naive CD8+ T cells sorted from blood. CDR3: CASSESVPPNTGELFF. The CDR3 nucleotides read TGCGCCAGCAGTGAATCGGTGCCTCCGAACACCGGGGAGCTGTTTTTT.